This TCR beta chain originates from a study of T cells after yellow fever vaccination. The study's findings and limits: The secondary response showed a weaker magnitude and a faster peak, day 5 versus 15. Once the booster was given, most primary-vaccination clones reappeared, at about 95% for CD4 and more than 85% for CD8.

Trimming cost V 4 bases and J 7 bases; bases outside gene matches: 9. The CDR3 contains 15 residues. Germline CDR1 MNHEY, CDR2 SVGEGT. This clonotype showed up just a few times. Its antigen is unknown. Template-switching 5'RACE yielded the TCR cDNA; a universal primer site and UMIs were added in the process. Via MiXCR, TCRdb re-called the 5' RACE reads, giving one row per CDR3 protein. The table records about 580,000 distinct CDR3 sequences, around 16% of them present only once. The chain carries TRBV6-2 or TRBV6-3 and TRBJ2-1; 8 bases are shared with TRBD1. The clonotype comes from a man aged 18 to 29 who received the YFV17D yellow fever vaccine. Sequenced material: PBMCs, taken roughly 5 days after the first yellow fever vaccination. This CDR3 is CASSLGTGSGNEQFF. In nucleotides, the CDR3 is TGTGCCAGCAGTTTAGGGACAGGATCAGGGAATGAGCAGTTCTTC.